A selection of T cell receptor beta chains follows, all from one sample in a study of Graves' ophthalmopathy and Graves' hyperthyroidism. TCRdb re-analysed the multiplex PCR reads in MiXCR, keeping a single row per CDR3 protein. The table shows 650,000 to 900,000 distinct CDR3 sequences, with approximately 40% occurring only once. Sequencing was carried out using peripheral blood. The receptors here all came from an adult man with Graves' ophthalmopathy. Each CDR3 is given with its conserved first and last residue. A D gene is named only where the DNA matches it firmly. Size is omitted from some rows. Given values are once, few, many or a class for expanded clones.

J gene,D gene,V gene,clone size,CDR3 DNA,CDR3 protein
TRBJ1-1,-,TRBV29-1,few,TGCAGCGTTGAGGGACGGGTGGGCAGGGCGAACACTGAAGCTTTCTTT,CSVEGRVGRANTEAFF
TRBJ1-6,-,TRBV10-1,-,TGCGCCAGCCGGGACGTCTCCTATAATTCACCCCTCCACTTT,CASRDVSYNSPLHF
TRBJ1-2,TRBD1,TRBV2,-,TGTGCCAGCAGGGACACCGGGACAGGGGAGTATGGCTACACCTTC,CASRDTGTGEYGYTF
TRBJ2-7,-,TRBV11-1,-,TGTGTCAGCAGCTTAGGGTGGGGCTCGGGTTACGAGCAGTACTTC,CVSSLGWGSGYEQYF
TRBJ1-4,TRBD1,TRBV6-6,-,TGTGCCAGCTTATTGGACAGGGGTAATGAAAAACTGTTTTTT,CASLLDRGNEKLFF
TRBJ2-7,TRBD1,TRBV7-2,few,TGTGCCAGCAGCGTAGTGGGACAGGGTTCCGCCGAGCAGTACTTC,CASSVVGQGSAEQYF
TRBJ1-4,-,TRBV20-1,-,TGCAGTGCTAGACCCCTATCTTGGGAAAAACTGTATTTT,CSARPLSWEKLYF
TRBJ1-1,-,TRBV29-1,many,TGCAGCGTTACCTCCGGGGTGACTGAAGCTTTCTTT,CSVTSGVTEAFF
TRBJ1-3,-,TRBV20-1,few,TGCAGTGCTAGAGATGATCGGGTGAACACCATATATTTT,CSARDDRVNTIYF
TRBJ2-2,-,TRBV24-1,-,TGTGCCACCAGTGTTGGTACCCAACACTTCACCGGGGAGCTGTTTTTT,CATSVGTQHFTGELFF
TRBJ1-1,TRBD1,TRBV20-1,-,TGCAGTGCTAGGACAGGGAGTATCACTGAAGCTTTCTTT,CSARTGSITEAFF
TRBJ1-1,-,TRBV5-1,-,TGCGCCAGCAGGGCAGGGGTGACGAACACTGAAGCTTTCTTT,CASRAGVTNTEAFF
TRBJ1-3,-,TRBV24-1,-,TGTGCCACCAGTGATTTGCGGGGCAGAGGCTCTGGAAACACCATATATTTT,CATSDLRGRGSGNTIYF
TRBJ2-6,TRBD2,TRBV29-1,many,TGCAGCGTAGAAAAGCGGGAGTCTGGGGCCAACGTCCTGACTTTC,CSVEKRESGANVLTF
TRBJ1-1,TRBD1,TRBV19,many,TGTGCCACCGGGACAGGGAGGTTGGGCGCTGAAGCTTTCTTT,CATGTGRLGAEAFF
TRBJ1-5,TRBD1,TRBV19,-,TGTGCCAGTAGTTTCACAGGGGACGGCAATCAGCCCCAGCATTTT,CASSFTGDGNQPQHF
TRBJ2-7,-,TRBV29-1,many,TGCAGCGTTGTGGTATGGAACGAGCAGTACTTC,CSVVVWNEQYF
TRBJ1-2,-,TRBV7-9,many,TGTGCCAGCAGCTTAGAGGGAGTTGGCTATGGCTACACCTTC,CASSLEGVGYGYTF
TRBJ2-7,-,TRBV25-1,few,TGTGCCAGCAGTTTAGGGGGGGGTGGCAACGAGCAGTACTTC,CASSLGGGGNEQYF
TRBJ2-7,TRBD1,TRBV5-4,-,TGTGCCAGCACCAGGGACAGGCGAACCTACGAGCAGTACTTC,CASTRDRRTYEQYF
TRBJ2-7,TRBD2,TRBV9,-,TGTGCCAGCTCACCAGCGGGGGGATGCTACGAGCAGTACTTC,CASSPAGGCYEQYF
TRBJ1-1,-,TRBV7-2,few,TGTGCCAGCCTCCTTCGACGGGGGGGCACTGAAGCTTTCTTT,CASLLRRGGTEAFF
TRBJ1-6,TRBD1,TRBV10-2,-,TGCGCCAGCGCGGGACAGGGGAGCGGATCACCCCTCCACTTT,CASAGQGSGSPLHF
TRBJ2-2,TRBD1,TRBV7-9,few,TGTGCCAGCAGCCACCCGACAGGGACCGGGGAGCTGTTTTTT,CASSHPTGTGELFF
TRBJ2-3,TRBD1,TRBV7-2,-,TGTGCCAGCAGCTCCACAGGGGCGTTGACAGATACGCAGTATTTT,CASSSTGALTDTQYF
TRBJ1-1,TRBD1,TRBV7-9,many,TGTGCCAGCAGCTTACGCACAGGGGGACTCACTGAAGCTTTCTTT,CASSLRTGGLTEAFF
TRBJ1-1,TRBD1,TRBV29-1,many,TGCAGCGTTGAGCAGGACAGGGTATCCACTGAAGCTTTCTTT,CSVEQDRVSTEAFF
TRBJ1-4,-,TRBV10-3,-,TGTGCCATCAGTGAGGGCGAAACTGGTGAAAAACTGTTTTTT,CAISEGETGEKLFF
TRBJ1-1,-,TRBV15,many,TGTGCCACCAGCAAGGGGGCTGAAGCTTTCTTT,CATSKGAEAFF
TRBJ2-2,-,TRBV5-1,many,TGCGCCAGCAGCTTGGCCGGGACGGTCAACACCGGGGAGCTGTTTTTT,CASSLAGTVNTGELFF
TRBJ1-1,-,TRBV7-3,many,TGTGCCAGCAGCCCTAGTACAGTGAGGGGGACTGAAGCTTTCTTT,CASSPSTVRGTEAFF
TRBJ1-1,-,TRBV9,-,TGTGCCAGCAGCGCTTGGATGAACACTGAAGCCTTCTTT,CASSAWMNTEAFF
TRBJ1-4,-,TRBV7-9,-,TGTGCCAGCGGCCAAACCTCGAGGGCCGGGAGTACTCCGTATGATGAAAAACTGTTTTTT,CASGQTSRAGSTPYDEKLFF
TRBJ1-1,TRBD1,TRBV29-1,many,TGCAGCGTTCCTGGACAGGGGGCAATTGAAGCTTTCTTT,CSVPGQGAIEAFF
TRBJ2-7,-,TRBV10-3,-,TGTGCCATCACAGGTGGGGGCGGCGAGCAGTACTTC,CAITGGGGEQYF
TRBJ2-6,-,TRBV25-1,-,TGTGCCAGCAGCCCCGGCGGAGGTCTGGCTTTC,CASSPGGGLAF
TRBJ2-5,TRBD1,TRBV4-1,once,TGCGCCAGCAGCCAAGGGACAGGGGGCCGTCAAGAGACCCAGTACTTC,CASSQGTGGRQETQYF
TRBJ1-2,-,TRBV20-1,few,TGCAGTGCTAGAGTTGGGACGGACCACTATGGCTACACCTTC,CSARVGTDHYGYTF
TRBJ1-6,-,TRBV6-1,many,TGTGCCAGCAGTGAGTCTCGATATTCACCCCTCCACTTT,CASSESRYSPLHF
TRBJ2-7,TRBD2,TRBV11-2,-,TGTGCCAGCAGCCGAAAACTAGCGGGGACCTACGAGCAGTACTTC,CASSRKLAGTYEQYF
TRBJ2-6,-,TRBV5-1,-,TGCGCCAGCAGCTTACAAGGTGGTCCCTCTGGGGCCAACGTCCTGACTTTC,CASSLQGGPSGANVLTF
TRBJ1-4,-,TRBV10-3,many,TGTGCCATCAGTGGGGGGCGAGGCGAAAAACTGTTTTTT,CAISGGRGEKLFF
TRBJ1-2,-,TRBV6-1,many,TGTGCCAGCAGTTATCAGGGATCGAACTATGGCTACACCTTC,CASSYQGSNYGYTF
TRBJ1-1,-,TRBV9,-,TGTGCCAGCAGCGTAGGTCCAGGGTATACTGAAGCTTTCTTT,CASSVGPGYTEAFF
TRBJ1-2,TRBD1,TRBV7-2,few,TGTGCCAGCTCACCGTTCGACAGGGCTGACTATGGCTACACCTTC,CASSPFDRADYGYTF